These 3 T cell receptor beta chains originate from one sample sequenced in a study of shared clonotypes between healthy human individuals. The method was immunoSEQ multiplex PCR; TCRdb's version includes in-frame clones alone and lacks a portion of them. The repertoire includes about 1.4 million clones, roughly 96% of them detected once, and roughly 1.2% sits in the top ten. The sample comprised naive CD4+ T cells sorted from blood. Subset indicated: CD45RA+ positively selected. These receptors originate from a man aged 30-40 years in good health.

The chain has TRBV5-1 and TRBJ1-4; D ambiguous. V was shortened by 6 bases and J by 5 bases, with 17 bases between the two germline ends. The CDR3 totals 15 residues. Germline V lookup: CDR1 SGHRS, CDR2 YFSETQ. CDR3 loop: CASTDPAQTNEKLFF. The CDR3, as DNA: TGCGCCAGCACAGATCCGGCACAGACGAATGAAAAACTGTTTTTT.

The chain couples TRBV7-9 to TRBJ1-4; no reliable D call. CDR3 size: 13 residues. V lost 2 bases, J lost 4 bases, and 5 bases lay in between. Germline V gene sequence: CDR1 SEHNR, CDR2 FQNEAQ (reference sequence). The CDR3 here is CASSLTDNEKLFF. In DNA form, the CDR3 reads TGTGCCAGCAGCTTAACTGATAATGAAAAACTGTTTTTT.

The J gene is TRBJ2-1, the V gene TRBV30; D unclear. Trimming pared 1 base from V and 0 bases from J, leaving 16 bases between. CDR1 is GTSNPN and CDR2 is SVGIG in the germline V gene (reference sequence). CDR3 length equals 17 residues. The CDR3 DNA follows: TGTGCCTGGAGTGCTTCCTCCCAACCAAGCTCCTACAATGAGCAGTTCTTC. The encoded protein is CAWSASSQPSSYNEQFF.